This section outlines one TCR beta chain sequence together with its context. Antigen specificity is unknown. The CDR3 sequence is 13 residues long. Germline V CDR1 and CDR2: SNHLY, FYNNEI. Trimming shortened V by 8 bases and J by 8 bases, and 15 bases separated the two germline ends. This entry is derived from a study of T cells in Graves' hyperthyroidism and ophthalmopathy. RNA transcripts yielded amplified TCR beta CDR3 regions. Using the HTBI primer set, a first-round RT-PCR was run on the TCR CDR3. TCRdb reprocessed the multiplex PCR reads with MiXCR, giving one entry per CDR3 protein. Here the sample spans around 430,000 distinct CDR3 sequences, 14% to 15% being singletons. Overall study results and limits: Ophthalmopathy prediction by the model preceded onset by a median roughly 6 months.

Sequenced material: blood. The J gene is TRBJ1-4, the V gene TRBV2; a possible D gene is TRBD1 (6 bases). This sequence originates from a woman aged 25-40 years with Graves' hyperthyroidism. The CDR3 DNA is TGTGCCAGCGGAGGGGGGATTGAGGAAAAACTGTTTTTT. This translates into CASGGGIEEKLFF.